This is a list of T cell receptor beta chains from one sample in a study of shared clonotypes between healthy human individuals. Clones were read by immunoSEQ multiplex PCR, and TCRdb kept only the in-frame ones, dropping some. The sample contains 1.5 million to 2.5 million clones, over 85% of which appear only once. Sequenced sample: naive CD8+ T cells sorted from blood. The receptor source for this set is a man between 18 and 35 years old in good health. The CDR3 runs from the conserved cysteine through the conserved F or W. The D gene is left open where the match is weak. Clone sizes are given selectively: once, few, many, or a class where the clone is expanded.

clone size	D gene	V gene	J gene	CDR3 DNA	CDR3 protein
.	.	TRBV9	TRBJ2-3	TGTGCCAGCAGCCCGACCGACTTCGAAACGCAGTATTTT	CASSPTDFETQYF
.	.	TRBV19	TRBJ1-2	TGTGCCAGTAGTATTCAGGGAGACTATGGCTACACCTTC	CASSIQGDYGYTF
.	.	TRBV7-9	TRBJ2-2	TGTGCCAGCAGCTCCAACAGGGAGAGTATGACCGGGGAGCTGTTTTTT	CASSSNRESMTGELFF
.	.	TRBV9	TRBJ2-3	TGTGCCAGCAGCGTAGTGGCATTCGGCACAGATACGCAGTATTTT	CASSVVAFGTDTQYF
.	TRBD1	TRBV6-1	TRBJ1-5	TGTGCCAGCAGTGAATACAGGGGTGGTCAGCCCCAGCATTTT	CASSEYRGGQPQHF
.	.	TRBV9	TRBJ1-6	TGTGCCAGCAGCGATTCCGGGACAATCGGTCCTAGTAATTCACCCCTCCACTTT	CASSDSGTIGPSNSPLHF
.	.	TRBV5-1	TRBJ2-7	TGCGCCAGCAGCTTGACAGGCAGGGCCAACGAGCAGTACTTC	CASSLTGRANEQYF
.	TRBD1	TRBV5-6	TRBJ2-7	TGTGCCAGCAGCTCGGGGACAGGAGCCTACGAGCAGTACTTC	CASSSGTGAYEQYF
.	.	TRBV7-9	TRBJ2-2	TGTGCCAGCACCATACGGGGTTTGAACACCGGGGAGCTGTTTTTT	CASTIRGLNTGELFF
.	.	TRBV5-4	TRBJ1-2	TGTGCCAGCAGCAATAGGGGGGACTATGGCTACACCTTC	CASSNRGDYGYTF
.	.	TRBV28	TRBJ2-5	TGTGCCAGCAGTCCAAGGCAGGACTCTCAACAAGAGACCCAGTACTTC	CASSPRQDSQQETQYF
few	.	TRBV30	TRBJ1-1	TGTGCCTGGAGTGCACAGGGATACACTGAAGCTTTCTTT	CAWSAQGYTEAFF
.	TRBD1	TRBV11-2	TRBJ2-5	TGTGCCAGCAGCTCTAACACCCTAGGGGGCAGGGTGTACCAAGAGACCCAGTACTTC	CASSSNTLGGRVYQETQYF
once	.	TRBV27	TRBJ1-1	TGTGCCAGCAGTACTAAACCCCGGGACTACACTGAAGCTTTCTTT	CASSTKPRDYTEAFF
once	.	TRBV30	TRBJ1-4	TGTGCCTGGAGTGGCCCCGTCTCCCCCGGTGAAAAACTGTTTTTT	CAWSGPVSPGEKLFF
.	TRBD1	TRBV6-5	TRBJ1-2	TGTGCCAGCAGACCCGGGACAGTTAACTATGGCTACACCTTC	CASRPGTVNYGYTF
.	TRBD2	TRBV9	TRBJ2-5	TGTGCCAGCAGCGTAGATAACGGGGGGGCCGGAGAGACCCAGTACTTC	CASSVDNGGAGETQYF
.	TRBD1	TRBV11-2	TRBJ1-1	TGTGCCAGCACCCAAATTGAACCGGGCAGGGGGGATGAGGACACTGAAGCTTTCTTT	CASTQIEPGRGDEDTEAFF
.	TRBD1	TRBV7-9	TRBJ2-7	TGTGCCAGCAGCTACGGACAGGGAGACCTCTACGAGCAGTACTTC	CASSYGQGDLYEQYF
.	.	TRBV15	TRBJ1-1	TGTGCCACCAGCAACTATGGAGGTCTGAACACTGAAGCTTTCTTT	CATSNYGGLNTEAFF
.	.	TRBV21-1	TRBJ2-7	TGTGCCAGCAGCAAAGAGACAGGCTTGGGCTACGAGCAGTACTTC	CASSKETGLGYEQYF
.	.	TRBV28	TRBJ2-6	TGTGCCAGCAGTTTAGAATTACAGGGTACTGGGGCCAACGTCCTGACTTTC	CASSLELQGTGANVLTF
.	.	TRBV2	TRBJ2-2	TGTGCCAGCAGTGAATCCCAGGACCTCCGGGGGGAGCTGTTTTTT	CASSESQDLRGELFF
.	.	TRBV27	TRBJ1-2	TGTGCCAGCAGTTTAACAGGGTCCAACTATGGCTACACCTTC	CASSLTGSNYGYTF
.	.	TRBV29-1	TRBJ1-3	TGCAGCGTTGAAGAGGAGGCTCCCTCTGGAAACACCATATATTTT	CSVEEEAPSGNTIYF
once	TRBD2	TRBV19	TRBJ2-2	TGTGCCAGTAGTGGATGGACTAGCGGGAGAATTGGGTTCTCCGGGGAGCTGTTTTTT	CASSGWTSGRIGFSGELFF
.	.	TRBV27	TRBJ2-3	TGTGCCAGCAATTCCAGGCCGCAGTATTTT	CASNSRPQYF
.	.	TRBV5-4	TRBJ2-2	TGTGCCAGCAGCTCGGGGAACTCTGGGGAGCTGTTTTTT	CASSSGNSGELFF
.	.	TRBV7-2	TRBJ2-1	TGTGCCAGCAGCTTAGCCAGCGGACACTCCTACAATGAGCAGTTCTTC	CASSLASGHSYNEQFF
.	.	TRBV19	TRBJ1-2	TGTGCCAGTAGTATAAAGGGGACTTTCTATGGCTACACCTTC	CASSIKGTFYGYTF
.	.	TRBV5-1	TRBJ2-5	TGCGCCAGCAGCTTACTCTTAGACAACCAAGAGACCCAGTACTTC	CASSLLLDNQETQYF
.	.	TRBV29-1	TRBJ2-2	TGCAGCGTTGAAGACAGGGTTGGGACCGGGGAGCTGTTTTTT	CSVEDRVGTGELFF
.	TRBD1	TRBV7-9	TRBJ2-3	TGTGCCAGCATCACCGGACAGGGATCAGATACGCAGTATTTT	CASITGQGSDTQYF
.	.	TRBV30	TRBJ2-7	TGTGCCTGGAGTACCGAAACAGGGTTCGAGCAGTACTTC	CAWSTETGFEQYF
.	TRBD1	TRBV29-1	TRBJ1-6	TGCAGCGTGGGCGGGACAGGGGATTCACCCCTCCACTTT	CSVGGTGDSPLHF
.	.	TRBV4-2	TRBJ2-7	TGTGCCAGCAGCCAAGATCTAGGGACGGCTACTGAGCAGTACTTC	CASSQDLGTATEQYF
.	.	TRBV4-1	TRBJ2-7	TGCGCCAGCAGCCGCCAGAATGGGGACGAGCAGTACTTC	CASSRQNGDEQYF
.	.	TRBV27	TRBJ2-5	TGTGCCAGCAGTAACCCGTACCAAGAGACCCAGTACTTC	CASSNPYQETQYF
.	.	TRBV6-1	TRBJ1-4	TGTGCCAGCAGTGAATGGGGGGTCCATAATGAAAAACTGTTTTTT	CASSEWGVHNEKLFF
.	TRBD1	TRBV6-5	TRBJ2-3	TGTGCCAGCAGCCCTGGGACAGCTAGCACAGATACGCAGTATTTT	CASSPGTASTDTQYF
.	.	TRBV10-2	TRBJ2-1	TGCGCCAGCAGTGAGGGAGTGAATGAGCAGTTCTTC	CASSEGVNEQFF
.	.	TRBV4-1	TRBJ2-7	TGCGCCAGCAGCCAGGAGGAGGGGGGAGCCTACGAGCAGTACTTC	CASSQEEGGAYEQYF
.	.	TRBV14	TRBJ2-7	TGTGCCAGCAGCCAAGATGGGGGTCTCTACGAGCAGTACTTC	CASSQDGGLYEQYF
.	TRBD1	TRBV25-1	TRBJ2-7	TGTGCCAGCACCCCCAAGGGGGACAGGGTCGAAATAGGCTACGAGCAGTACTTC	CASTPKGDRVEIGYEQYF
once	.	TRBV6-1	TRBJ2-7	TGTGCCAGCAGTCCTTCTCCCGGCTACGAGCAGTACTTC	CASSPSPGYEQYF
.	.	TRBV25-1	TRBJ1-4	TGTGCGTCAAGAGGGGGGGGAGGACCTGAAAAACTGTTTTTT	CASRGGGGPEKLFF
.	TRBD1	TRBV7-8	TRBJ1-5	TGTGCCAGCAGCTTAGATGGCAGGGGGCTGGATCAGCCCCAGCATTTT	CASSLDGRGLDQPQHF
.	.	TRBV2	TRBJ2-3	TGTGCCAGCAGTGAAGTCAGGGAAGTCACAGATACGCAGTATTTT	CASSEVREVTDTQYF
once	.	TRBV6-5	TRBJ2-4	TGTGCCAGCGGGGACGGCAGGGACATTCAGTACTTC	CASGDGRDIQYF
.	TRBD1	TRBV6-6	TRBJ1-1	TGTGCCAGCAGTGGTGGGACAGGGAACACTGAAGCTTTCTTT	CASSGGTGNTEAFF
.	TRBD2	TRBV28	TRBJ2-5	TGTGCCAGCAGTACCCTAGCGGGGGGGCAGGAGACCCAGTACTTC	CASSTLAGGQETQYF
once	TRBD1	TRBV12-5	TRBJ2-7	TGTGCTAGTGGACAGGGGGAACTCTACGAGCAGTACTTC	CASGQGELYEQYF
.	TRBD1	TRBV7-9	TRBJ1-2	TGTGCCAGCAGCCCCCCGACAGGGGTGGACTATGGCTACACCTTC	CASSPPTGVDYGYTF
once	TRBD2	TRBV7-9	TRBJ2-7	TGTGCCAGCACACCTAGCGGGAGCTTGTACGAGCAGTACTTC	CASTPSGSLYEQYF
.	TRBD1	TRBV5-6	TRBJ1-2	TGTGCCAGCAGCTTGGCCGGGACAGGGATAGATGGCTACACCTTC	CASSLAGTGIDGYTF